This T cell receptor beta chain was identified in a study of shared clonotypes between healthy human individuals. Looking at the study overall: CD4 naive cells filled three plates per donor, CD4 memory three, CD8 naive two and CD8 memory one. Points from the study as a whole: Read depth was anticipated to influence clonotype sharing among donors.

Sequencing was at deep level. Each cell subset's genomic DNA was divided evenly among several immunoSEQ plates. Assay: immunoSEQ multiplex PCR; the TCRdb copy retains only in-frame clones and omits some. The sample has roughly 300,000 clones, over 70% seen once. Germline V gene lookup returns CDR1 SNHLY and CDR2 FYNNEI. The CDR3 consists of 15 residues. V lost 5 bases, J lost 7 bases, and 6 bases stayed unmatched. With respect to this clone: What it binds is not known.

What was sequenced was memory CD4+ T cells sorted from blood. Noted subset: CD45RA-negative fraction. The V gene is TRBV2, the J gene TRBJ2-1, with 12 nucleotides matching TRBD2. This TCR was recovered from a man aged 25-45 years in good health. CDR3 residues: CASSKPSGRGNEQFF. In nucleotides, the CDR3 is TGTGCCAGCAGTAAACCTAGCGGGAGGGGGAATGAGCAGTTCTTC.